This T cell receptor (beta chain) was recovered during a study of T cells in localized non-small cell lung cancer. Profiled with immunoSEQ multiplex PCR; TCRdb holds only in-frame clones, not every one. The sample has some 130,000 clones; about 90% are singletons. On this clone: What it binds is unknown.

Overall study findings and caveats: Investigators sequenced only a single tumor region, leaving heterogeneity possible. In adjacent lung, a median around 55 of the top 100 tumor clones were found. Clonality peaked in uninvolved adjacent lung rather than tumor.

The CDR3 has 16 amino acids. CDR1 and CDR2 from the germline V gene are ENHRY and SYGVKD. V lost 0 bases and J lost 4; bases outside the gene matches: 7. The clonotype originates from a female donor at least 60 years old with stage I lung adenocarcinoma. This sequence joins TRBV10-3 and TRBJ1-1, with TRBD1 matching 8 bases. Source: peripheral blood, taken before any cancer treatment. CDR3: CAISESGQGAVTEAFF. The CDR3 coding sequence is TGTGCCATCAGTGAGTCGGGGCAGGGGGCTGTCACTGAAGCTTTCTTT.